One sample yielded the 14 T cell receptor beta chains listed below, sequenced in a study of spatial heterogeneity in lung cancer. Specified time point: sample taken at primary tumor resection. Unsorted whole RNA samples from tumor, nontumor lung or frozen PBMC were sequenced. Via MiXCR, TCRdb re-called the 5' RACE reads, giving one row per CDR3 protein. The sample holds 15,000 or so distinct CDR3 sequences; about 21% are singletons and the top ten take around 19%. The sample consisted of PBMCs, taken at surgery. Every receptor here comes from a female donor with early-stage non-small cell lung cancer.

In its sample, this clonotype was seen many times. The chain couples TRBV5-1 to TRBJ1-5; a weak D match, TRBD1 (6 bases). Trimming cost V 3 bases and J 7 bases, with 11 bases left between them. The CDR3 is made up of 13 amino acids. Germline V lookup: CDR1 SGHRS, CDR2 YFSETQ. The CDR3 region is CASSSRGEQPQHF. Here the CDR3 DNA reads TGCGCCAGCAGCTCCAGGGGCGAACAGCCCCAGCATTTT.

This clonotype was counted only a few times. The V call is TRBV7-3, the J call TRBJ2-2; tentative D call: TRBD2 (6 bases). The germline V and J ends were trimmed by 6 bases and 5 bases, with 10 bases remaining between them. Looked up from germline, CDR1 is SGHTA and CDR2 is FQGTGA. The CDR3 is 13 residues long. The DNA for the CDR3 is TGTGCCAGCAGTTTAGCGGTTACCGGGGAGCTGTTTTTT. Translating gives CASSLAVTGELFF.

The J gene is TRBJ1-2, the V gene TRBV3-1; D is unresolved. The CDR3 consists of 15 residues. Between the trimmed V and J ends, which lost 2 bases and 4 bases, there was a span of 14 bases. CDR1 and CDR2 (germline): LGHDT, YNNKEL (reference sequence). CDR3: CASSQPLRVGYGYTF. Written as DNA, the CDR3 is TGTGCCAGCAGCCAACCTCTGAGGGTTGGCTATGGCTACACCTTC.

By proportion, this clonotype is medium-sized (0.01 to 0.1%). This chain connects TRBV5-1 to TRBJ2-1; D not certain. The CDR3 extends over 15 amino acids. Germline lookup yields CDR1 SGHRS and CDR2 YFSETQ. V was shortened by 0 bases and J by 1 base, with 8 bases between the two germline ends. The CDR3 sequence: CASSLESSSYNEQFF. CDR3 coding DNA: TGCGCCAGCAGCTTGGAGTCTTCATCCTACAATGAGCAGTTCTTC.

The chain links TRBV6-5 to TRBJ2-7, with 8 bases aligning to TRBD1. J lost 4 bases, V lost 4 bases, and 9 bases had no gene match. This CDR3 is 15 amino acids long. Per germline, CDR1 MNHEY and CDR2 SVGAGI. In DNA, the CDR3 is TGTGCCAGCAGTTTTACGTCCGGGACAGGATACGAGCAGTACTTC. Amino acid sequence: CASSFTSGTGYEQYF.

This clonotype was found many times. The chain employs TRBV9 and TRBJ2-1; 12 nucleotides align to TRBD2. Germline-derived CDR1 and CDR2 are SGDLS and YYNGEE. V dropped 3 bases and J dropped 6; count of bases not matched to a gene: 4. The CDR3 extends over 15 amino acids. The CDR3 reads CASSARLAGVNEQFF. CDR3 DNA: TGTGCCAGCAGCGCCCGACTAGCGGGAGTCAATGAGCAGTTCTTC.

This clonotype was detected ten times or more. V gene TRBV24-1 combines with J gene TRBJ2-3, with 9 positions matching TRBD1. V was clipped by 3 bases and J by 4 bases; unmatched bases: 4. Germline assignment: CDR1 KGHDR and CDR2 SFDVKD. This CDR3 is 15 amino acids long. DNA of the CDR3: TGTGCCACCAGTGATGTGACAGGGGGAGCAGATACGCAGTATTTT. Its translation: CATSDVTGGADTQYF.

There are many counts of this clonotype. The chain recombines TRBV20-1 with TRBJ2-7, with D perhaps matching TRBD2 (5 bases). The germline V gene has CDR1 DFQATT and CDR2 SNEGSKA (reference sequence). CDR3 length: 14 amino acids. With 0 bases removed from V and 2 bases from J, the gap between germline ends came to 11 bases. This CDR3 reads CSARDPDGTYEQYF. CDR3 sequence (DNA): TGCAGTGCTAGAGATCCGGACGGGACCTACGAGCAGTACTTC.

This clonotype is classed as medium-sized. At one of its ends the junction is not consistent with the germline gene, which may arise from a read error. The rearrangement uses TRBV3-1 and TRBJ1-4; D is perhaps TRBD1 (5 bases). Germline CDR1 LGHDT, CDR2 YNNKEL (reference sequence). The CDR3 extends over 11 amino acids. The CDR3 protein is CASSRGHSVHF. The CDR3, as DNA: TGTGCCAGCAGCCGCGGACATTCCGTGCACTTT.

This clonotype was recorded many times. This chain joins TRBV7-8 and TRBJ1-1; 9 bases are a match to TRBD1. CDR1 and CDR2 from the germline V gene are SGHVS and FQNEAQ. The length of the CDR3 is 16 residues. Losses at the gene ends were 1 base for V and 4 bases for J; bases not matched to a gene: 7. In DNA, the CDR3 is TGTGCCAGCAGCTTAGTGGGGACAGGGCGGGGCACTGAAGCTTTCTTT. As protein: CASSLVGTGRGTEAFF. Full variable domain (missing parts from reference TRBV7-8 and TRBJ1-1): GAGVSQSPRYKVAKRGQDVALRCDPISGHVSLFWYQQALGQGPEFLTYFQNEAQLDKSGLPSDRFFAERPEGSVSTLKIQRTQQEDSAVYLCASSLVGTGRGTEAFFGQGTRLTVV.

This clonotype is labeled as medium-sized. The chain has TRBV20-1 and TRBJ1-1; 9 positions agree with TRBD1. The CDR3 runs 16 residues. J gave up 7 bases and V 0 bases, and 12 bases lay outside the gene matches. CDR1 and CDR2 from the germline V gene are DFQATT and SNEGSKA (reference sequence). The CDR3 spells CSAREVPGQGMGEAFF. The CDR3 coding sequence is TGCAGTGCTAGAGAGGTTCCGGGACAGGGTATGGGTGAAGCTTTCTTT.

This clonotype is judged medium-sized. The gene calls are TRBV5-1 and TRBJ2-1; perhaps TRBD2 as D (5 bases). CDR1 is SGHRS, CDR2 YFSETQ, per germline. This CDR3 is 14 amino acids long. V shed 0 bases and J shed 7 bases, with 11 bases lying between them. The CDR3 region is CASSLASGLNEQFF. The CDR3 DNA is TGCGCCAGCAGCTTGGCTTCGGGATTGAATGAGCAGTTCTTC.

Ten or more counts support this clonotype. J is TRBJ2-1 and V is TRBV9; TRBD2 aligns across 9 bases. This CDR3 is 16 amino acids long. Germline values: CDR1 SGDLS, CDR2 YYNGEE. V was clipped by 4 bases and J by 7 bases; unmatched bases: 12. The CDR3 region is CASSPRFSGSENEQFF. In DNA, the CDR3 is TGTGCCAGCAGCCCCAGGTTTAGCGGGAGCGAGAATGAGCAGTTCTTC.

The table lists this clonotype with a few counts. V gene TRBV20-1 combines with J gene TRBJ1-5; D unresolved. This CDR3 region has 13 residues. The germline V and J ends were trimmed by 5 bases and 1 base, with 9 bases remaining between them. CDR1 is DFQATT and CDR2 is SNEGSKA in the germline V gene (reference sequence). The CDR3 loop reads CSAVGGSNQPQHF. The DNA of the CDR3 is TGCAGTGCTGTCGGTGGAAGCAATCAGCCCCAGCATTTT.